Presented here are 2 T cell receptor beta chains from one specimen sequenced in a study of OX40 agonist ivuxolimab in advanced cancers. The repertoire was sequenced with immunoSEQ multiplex PCR; TCRdb's copy has only in-frame clones and lacks some. The sample has 58,000 or so clones; 80% to 90% are singletons. The sequencing used CD4+ or CD8+ T cells sorted from blood, collected in a trial of the OX40 agonist ivuxolimab. These receptors were collected from an adult with an advanced solid tumor such as melanoma, head and neck, liver or kidney cancer.

This sequence joins TRBV9 and TRBJ2-7; D is perhaps TRBD1 or TRBD2 (6 bases each). Germline assignment: CDR1 SGDLS and CDR2 YYNGEE. The CDR3 consists of 14 residues. V was cut by 4 bases and J by 7 bases, with 18 bases left in between. The CDR3 coding sequence is TGTGCCAGCAGCCACCGGGACATCCGGGAGGAGCAGTACTTC. Translating gives CASSHRDIREEQYF. Using reference TRBV9 and TRBJ2-7 for the parts outside the CDR3, the full variable domain is DSGVTQTPKHLITATGQRVTLRCSPRSGDLSVYWYQQSLDQGLQFLIQYYNGEERAKGNILERFSAQQFPDLHSELNLSSLELGDSALYFCASSHRDIREEQYFGPGTRLTVT.

The chain recombines TRBV10-3 with TRBJ1-3; 7 bases are a match to TRBD1. Trimming took 3 bases from V and 2 from J; bases not matched to a gene: 4. Germline V gene sequence: CDR1 ENHRY, CDR2 SYGVKD. This CDR3 region has 15 residues. For the CDR3, the DNA is TGTGCCATCAGTGACCTGACAGGGACTGGAAACACCATATATTTT. Encoded protein: CAISDLTGTGNTIYF.